These 16 T cell receptor beta chains came from one sample sequenced in a study of beta chain features in type 1 diabetes. Expressed TCRB transcripts were sequenced, since all the RNA that had been isolated was reverse transcribed. Assay: immunoSEQ multiplex PCR; the TCRdb copy retains only in-frame clones and omits some. The sample shows 200,000 to 300,000 clones, 11% to 15% of them seen only once. Sequencing was done on a sample of naive CD4+ T cells from blood. The receptors come from a woman aged 40 to 50 in good health.

This clone was observed a handful of times. The V call is TRBV27, the J call TRBJ2-7; 11 bases are shared with TRBD1. Germline V gives CDR1 MNHEY, CDR2 SMNVEV (reference sequence). Germline trimming cut 6 bases from V and 4 bases from J; bases unmatched to any gene: 5. The length of the CDR3 is 14 residues. The CDR3 coding sequence is TGTGCCAGCAGCCGGGACAGGGGGTTTTACGAGCAGTACTTC. This codes for CASSRDRGFYEQYF.

This clone was detected only a few times. The V and J genes are TRBV12-5 and TRBJ1-3; TRBD1 might be the D (6 bases). This CDR3 has 15 residues. Trimming removed 5 bases at V and 0 bases at J, with 11 bases between. CDR1 and CDR2 from the germline V gene are LGHNT and FRNRAP. CDR3 nucleotide sequence: TGTGCTAGTGGTGGCGGGGGGCGCTCTGGAAACACCATATATTTT. Its protein product is CASGGGGRSGNTIYF.

This sequence joins TRBV5-4 and TRBJ2-1; possible D gene TRBD2, 6 bases. Germline CDR1 reads SGHNT; CDR2 reads YYREEE (reference sequence). V shed 4 bases and J shed 0 bases, with 17 bases lying between them. The CDR3 contains 17 residues. The CDR3 here is CASSPRAGGVSYNEQFF. CDR3 sequence (DNA): TGTGCCAGCAGCCCTCGGGCGGGCGGGGTCTCCTACAATGAGCAGTTCTTC.

This clone was detected only once. Without the conserved terminal phenylalanine or tryptophan, this CDR3 likely stems from a read error. It is unclear where the CDR3 begins or ends on the DNA, so no DNA is shown, and the CDR3 is as TCRdb lists it. J is TRBJ1-2 and V is TRBV6-1. The germline V gene has CDR1 MNHNS and CDR2 SASEGT. The CDR3 numbers 12 amino acids, ends counted. The chain's CDR3 is CASSDRIAGDYK.

The chain has TRBV5-4 and TRBJ2-3; 8 nucleotides align to TRBD2. Unmatched junction bases numbered 6, after V lost 9 bases and J lost 0 bases. Germline CDR1 is SGHNT and CDR2 is YYREEE (reference sequence). This CDR3 comprises 14 residues. CDR3 DNA: TGTGCCACCCTAGCGGGCAGAAGCACAGATACGCAGTATTTT. It encodes CATLAGRSTDTQYF.

A few counts support this clone. The J gene is TRBJ2-3, the V gene TRBV15, with 9 nucleotides matching TRBD2. CDR1 LNHNV and CDR2 YYDKDF come from the germline V gene (reference sequence). V was pared by 0 bases and J by 6 bases, with 13 bases of the junction left unmatched. CDR3 length: 18 amino acids. CDR3 nucleotides: TGTGCCACCAGCAGAGAAGGCGAGCGGGGGGCCGCCCCGGATACGCAGTATTTT. Amino acids: CATSREGERGAAPDTQYF.

V is TRBV7-2 and J is TRBJ2-4; weak D call: TRBD1 (6 bases). V gave up 5 bases and J gave up 6 bases, with 14 bases separating them. The CDR3 extends over 14 amino acids. Germline V gene sequence: CDR1 SGHTA, CDR2 FQGNSA. In DNA, the CDR3 is TGTGCCAGCAGCCCAAGGACAGCGTTAAACATTCAGTACTTC. This encodes CASSPRTALNIQYF.

The J gene is TRBJ1-6, the V gene TRBV11-2; tentatively, D is TRBD1 (6 bases). The CDR3 runs 17 residues. Germline CDR1 reads SGHAT; CDR2 reads FQNNGV. V lost 3 bases, J lost 7 bases, and 19 bases lay in between. CDR3 DNA: TGTGCCAGCAGCTTTTTTGGATTGGGGAGGGGGAATTCACCCCTCCACTTT. It translates to CASSFFGLGRGNSPLHF.

A few counts support this clone. The genes are TRBV5-6 and TRBJ2-1; 8 nucleotides match TRBD1. The length of the CDR3 is 15 residues. Looked up from germline, CDR1 is SGHDT and CDR2 is YYEEEE. V was clipped by 4 bases and J by 5 bases; unmatched bases: 8. DNA of the CDR3: TGTGCCAGCAGCACACCGGGACAGGACAACAATGAGCAGTTCTTC. Protein sequence: CASSTPGQDNNEQFF.

In its sample, this clone was seen a few times. V is TRBV5-4 and J is TRBJ2-5; D is unresolved. This CDR3 has 13 amino acids. In germline, CDR1 is SGHNT, CDR2 YYREEE (reference sequence). V gave up 4 bases and J gave up 2 bases, with 9 bases separating them. CDR3 amino acids: CASSRITQETQYF. CDR3 nucleotides: TGTGCCAGCAGCCGAATTACTCAAGAGACCCAGTACTTC.

The rearrangement links TRBV13 to TRBJ2-5; no clear D. The DNA end is more similar to TRBJ2-7, so the J call may be wrong. The CDR3 spans 11 residues. The germline CDR1 and CDR2 sequences are PRHDT and FYEKMQ (reference sequence). CDR3 protein: CASSSAYEQYF. The CDR3 region has the DNA TGTGCCAGCAGCTCTGCCTACGAGCAGTACTTC.

V is TRBV5-1 and J is TRBJ1-5; 10 positions match TRBD1. CDR1 is SGHRS, CDR2 YFSETQ, per germline. Unmatched junction bases numbered 7, after V lost 4 bases and J lost 3 bases. The CDR3 totals 16 residues. This CDR3 is CASSEGTGVVNQPQHF. CDR3 bases: TGCGCCAGCAGCGAAGGGACAGGGGTGGTCAATCAGCCCCAGCATTTT. Full variable domain (rest looked up from reference TRBV5-1 and TRBJ1-5): KAGVTQTPRYLIKTRGQQVTLSCSPISGHRSVSWYQQTPGQGLQFLFEYFSETQRNKGNFPGRFSGRQFSNSRSEMNVSTLELGDSALYLCASSEGTGVVNQPQHFGDGTRLSIL.

There are a few counts of this clone. The chain joins TRBV6-6 to TRBJ1-6; no reliable D call. V was trimmed by 7 bases and J by 12 bases, leaving 4 bases between them. The CDR3 runs 9 residues. The germline V gene encodes CDR1 MNHNY and CDR2 SVGAGI (reference sequence). The CDR3 sequence: CASIEPLHF. The DNA for the CDR3 is TGTGCCAGCATAGAACCCCTCCACTTT.

The CDR3 is CASSFGRGNEQFF. CDR3 sequence (DNA): TGTGCCAGCAGCTTCGGACGGGGCAATGAGCAGTTCTTC. The J gene is TRBJ2-1, the V gene TRBV11-2; TRBD2 is a possible D gene (5 bases). Germline CDR1 and CDR2: SGHAT and FQNNGV. The CDR3 is 13 residues long. V lost 3 bases and J lost 6, with 9 bases in between.

The genes are TRBV14 and TRBJ2-7, with TRBD1 as a possible D gene (8 bases). V was clipped by 1 base and J by 5 bases, with 21 bases between them. This CDR3 contains 17 residues. Germline CDR1 SGHDN, CDR2 FVKESK. The CDR3 reads CASSQGGEHRGGHEQYF. In nucleotides, the CDR3 is TGTGCCAGCAGCCAAGGCGGCGAACACAGGGGGGGCCACGAGCAGTACTTC.

This clone was counted between two and nine times. This chain uses TRBV19 with TRBJ2-5; possibly TRBD1 for D (6 bases). The ends were cut back, 7 bases at V and 1 base at J, with 10 bases in the middle. The length of the CDR3 is 13 residues. From germline, CDR1 is LNHDA and CDR2 SQIVND (reference sequence). This chain's CDR3 is CASTGHLQETQYF. Written as DNA, the CDR3 is TGTGCCAGTACGGGACACCTCCAAGAGACCCAGTACTTC.